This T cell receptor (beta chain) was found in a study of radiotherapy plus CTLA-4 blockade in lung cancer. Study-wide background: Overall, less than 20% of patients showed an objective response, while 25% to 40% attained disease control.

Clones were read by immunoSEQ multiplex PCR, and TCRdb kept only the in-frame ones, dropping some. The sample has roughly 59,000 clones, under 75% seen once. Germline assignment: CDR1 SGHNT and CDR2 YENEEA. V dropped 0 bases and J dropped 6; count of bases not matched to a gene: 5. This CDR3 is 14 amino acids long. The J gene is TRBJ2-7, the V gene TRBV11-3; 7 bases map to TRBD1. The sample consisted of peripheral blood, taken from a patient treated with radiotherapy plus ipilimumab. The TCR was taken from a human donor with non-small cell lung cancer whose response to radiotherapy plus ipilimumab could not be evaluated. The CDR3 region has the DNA TGTGCCAGCAGCTTAGATGGACAGGTCACCGAGCAGTACTTC. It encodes CASSLDGQVTEQYF.